The text below deals with one TCR beta chain. Antigen: not known. The data derive from a study of T-cell memory formation after mild COVID-19. Overall study results and limits: Clones from the second wave (peaking day 37) had unconfirmed SARS-CoV-2 specificity. Mainly CM and EM harbored the contracting CD4+ clones; mainly EMRA harbored the CD8+ ones.

MiXCR was run by TCRdb on the 5' RACE reads, yielding one entry per CDR3 protein. This sample has 340,000 or so distinct CDR3 sequences, with about an eighth found just once. In germline, CDR1 is SGHTA, CDR2 FQGNSA. V lost 4 bases and J lost 2, with 11 bases in between. This CDR3 region has 15 residues. This sequence originates from a man aged 18 to 29 who had mild COVID-19 (a few samples of this study predate the infection). Cell type and time point are not known. This sequence joins TRBV7-2 and TRBJ2-2; D not certain. The sample was PBMCs or a T cell subset sorted from them (not recorded which). CDR3 region: CASSSFWSNTGELFF. The DNA for the CDR3 is TGTGCCAGCAGCTCATTCTGGAGCAACACCGGGGAGCTGTTTTTT.